The 14 T cell receptor beta chains given below trace back to one sample, sequenced in a study of T cells in Graves' hyperthyroidism and ophthalmopathy. TCR beta CDR3 regions were amplified from RNA transcripts. HTBI primers were the set used in a first-round RT-PCR of the TCR CDR3. TCRdb reprocessed the multiplex PCR reads with MiXCR, giving one entry per CDR3 protein. This table has some 490,000 distinct CDR3 sequences, 16% appearing once. The sequencing input was blood. Receptor source: a woman younger than 45 with Graves' ophthalmopathy.

This chain joins TRBV6-2 or TRBV6-3 and TRBJ2-1, with TRBD2 matching over 15 bases. CDR3 size: 18 residues. With 9 bases clipped from V and 7 bases from J, the junction kept 16 bases outside the gene matches. Per germline, CDR1 MNHEY and CDR2 SVGEGT. Written as DNA, the CDR3 is TGTGCCAGTTCAGAAATTCCGGTCGGACTAGCGGGAGGGAATGAGCAGTTCTTC. Protein sequence: CASSEIPVGLAGGNEQFF.

This clonotype was recorded at least ten times. The chain recombines TRBV28 with TRBJ2-2; weak D call: TRBD1 (5 bases). CDR1 MDHEN and CDR2 SYDVKM come from the germline V gene. The V end lost 2 bases, the J end lost 7 bases, and 17 bases lay between the germline ends. The CDR3 length is 16 residues. The DNA for the CDR3 is TGTGCCAGCAGTTTACAGCAGGGTTTGGAGATCGGGGAGCTGTTTTTT. Amino acid sequence: CASSLQQGLEIGELFF.

This clonotype appeared many times. The rearrangement joins TRBV28 to TRBJ2-1; D might be TRBD1 (6 bases). Trimming pared 6 bases from V and 2 bases from J, leaving 14 bases between. CDR3 size: 15 residues. CDR1 is MDHEN and CDR2 is SYDVKM in the germline V gene. This CDR3 reads CASSFPGQTYNEQFF. CDR3 bases: TGTGCCAGCAGCTTTCCTGGACAGACCTACAATGAGCAGTTCTTC. The complete variable domain, with remaining parts taken from reference TRBV28 and TRBJ2-1, reads DVKVTQSSRYLVKRTGEKVFLECVQDMDHENMFWYRQDPGLGLRLIYFSYDVKMKEKGDIPEGYSVSREKKERFSLILESASTNQTSMYLCASSFPGQTYNEQFFGPGTRLTVL.

This clonotype was picked up many times. CDR3 DNA sequence: TGTGCCAGCAGCCAGTCGAACTACGAGCAGTACTTC. Residues: CASSQSNYEQYF. The V gene is TRBV3-1, the J gene TRBJ2-7; D is unresolved. Germline V CDR1 and CDR2: LGHDT, YNNKEL (reference sequence). This CDR3 is 12 amino acids long. The germline V and J ends were trimmed by 3 bases and 3 bases, with 6 bases remaining between them.

There are many counts of this clonotype. Here the CDR3 reads CASTGDRGSYEQYF. As DNA, the CDR3 is TGTGCCAGCACCGGGGACAGGGGATCCTACGAGCAGTACTTC. The chain combines TRBV2 with TRBJ2-7; TRBD1 matches 10 bases. V was pared by 7 bases and J by 1 base, with 4 bases of the junction left unmatched. Germline CDR1 is SNHLY and CDR2 is FYNNEI. There are 14 residues in the CDR3.

The CDR3 region is CASRRRGTTYEQYF. CDR3 sequence (DNA): TGTGCCAGCAGAAGGCGGGGTACCACCTACGAGCAGTACTTC. The chain carries TRBV12-3 or TRBV12-4 and TRBJ2-7; a weak D match, TRBD2 (6 bases). This CDR3 is built from 14 residues. Trimming took off 6 bases at V and 2 bases at J, with 14 bases between the two ends.

The CDR3 region has the DNA TGTGCCAGCAGCCAAGATCGAGGACTAGCGGGAGGGGGGGGTGAGCAGTTCTTC. Amino acid sequence: CASSQDRGLAGGGGEQFF. The gene calls are TRBV11-2 and TRBJ2-1; 15 bases are shared with TRBD2. The CDR3 extends over 18 amino acids. CDR1 is SGHAT and CDR2 is FQNNGV in the germline V gene. Trimming removed 5 bases from V and 9 bases from J; junction bases left unmatched: 14.

The table lists this clonotype with a few counts. The gene calls are TRBV6-2 or TRBV6-3 and TRBJ2-2; a possible D gene is TRBD2 (6 bases). The V and J ends lost 0 bases and 6 bases respectively, with 14 bases between them. Per the germline V gene, CDR1 is MNHEY and CDR2 is SVGEGT. The CDR3 loop spans 16 amino acids. In DNA form, the CDR3 reads TGTGCCAGCAGTTACTCTATCCCCCCGGGAGCCGGGGAGCTGTTTTTT. Its translation: CASSYSIPPGAGELFF.

In this sample, this clonotype turned up many times. The chain carries TRBV29-1 and TRBJ2-2; D remains ambiguous. Germline-derived CDR1 and CDR2 are SQVTM and ANQGSEA. This CDR3 is 13 amino acids long. Trimming stripped 4 bases from V and 1 base from J, with 7 bases between. CDR3 region: CSVGAVNTGELFF. The CDR3 nucleotides read TGCAGCGTTGGGGCGGTGAACACCGGGGAGCTGTTTTTT.

This clonotype has more than one count but fewer than ten. The chain links TRBV5-4 to TRBJ2-1; 7 bases are a match to TRBD2. Germline CDR1 is SGHNT and CDR2 is YYREEE (reference sequence). This CDR3 is built from 16 residues. V was clipped by 0 bases and J by 7 bases; unmatched bases: 10. CDR3 sequence: CASSLASGGSLNEQFF. As DNA, the CDR3 is TGTGCCAGCAGCTTGGCTTCAGGCGGGAGTTTAAATGAGCAGTTCTTC. Full variable domain (missing parts from reference TRBV5-4 and TRBJ2-1): ETGVTQSPTHLIKTRGQQVTLRCSSQSGHNTVSWYQQALGQGPQFIFQYYREEENGRGNFPPRFSGLQFPNYSSELNVNALELDDSALYLCASSLASGGSLNEQFFGPGTRLTVL.

This clonotype was found a few times. The rearrangement joins TRBV14 to TRBJ2-3; TRBD1 might be the D (5 bases). Germline CDR1 SGHDN, CDR2 FVKESK. This CDR3 region has 16 residues. V was shortened by 4 bases and J by 4 bases, with 18 bases between the two germline ends. The CDR3 spells CASSRRPVLGADTQYF. The CDR3 DNA follows: TGTGCCAGCAGCCGACGACCGGTTTTAGGGGCAGATACGCAGTATTTT. The full variable domain, completed using reference TRBV14 and TRBJ2-3, is EAGVTQFPSHSVIEKGQTVTLRCDPISGHDNLYWYRRVMGKEIKFLLHFVKESKQDESGMPNNRFLAERTGGTYSTLKVQPAELEDSGVYFCASSRRPVLGADTQYFGPGTRLTVL.

This clonotype was seen repeatedly, ten times or more. The J gene is TRBJ2-4, the V gene TRBV11-2, with D unresolved. V was trimmed by 4 bases and J by 0 bases, leaving 10 bases between them. Looked up from germline, CDR1 is SGHAT and CDR2 is FQNNGV. The CDR3 contains 15 residues. The CDR3 sequence is CASSSLQIAKNIQYF. Written as DNA, the CDR3 is TGTGCCAGCAGCTCCTTACAGATAGCCAAAAACATTCAGTACTTC.

In this sample, this clonotype turned up many times. V is TRBV20-1 and J is TRBJ2-5; D is unresolved. Trimming removed 7 bases at V and 4 bases at J, with 7 bases between. The length of the CDR3 is 10 residues. In germline, CDR1 is DFQATT, CDR2 SNEGSKA (reference sequence). The CDR3 sequence: CSGKRETQYF. The DNA of the CDR3 is TGCAGTGGCAAAAGAGAGACCCAGTACTTC.

This clonotype came up many times. This chain uses TRBV12-3 or TRBV12-4 with TRBJ1-3; no clear D. Between the trimmed V and J ends, which lost 6 bases and 0 bases, there was a span of 6 bases. The CDR3 loop spans 13 amino acids. The CDR3 DNA sequence: TGTGCCAGCAGGGAGTACTCTGGAAACACCATATATTTT. It specifies CASREYSGNTIYF.